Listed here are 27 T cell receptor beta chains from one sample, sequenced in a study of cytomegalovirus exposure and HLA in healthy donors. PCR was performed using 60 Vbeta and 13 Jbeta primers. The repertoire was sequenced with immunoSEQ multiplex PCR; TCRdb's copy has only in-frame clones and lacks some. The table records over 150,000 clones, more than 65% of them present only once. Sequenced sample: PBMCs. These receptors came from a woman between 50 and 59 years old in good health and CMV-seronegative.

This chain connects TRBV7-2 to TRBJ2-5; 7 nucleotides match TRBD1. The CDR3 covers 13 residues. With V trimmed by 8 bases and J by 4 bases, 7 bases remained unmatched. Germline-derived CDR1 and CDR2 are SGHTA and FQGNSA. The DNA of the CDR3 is TGTGCCAGCCTTACAGGGGTGGGAGAGACCCAGTACTTC. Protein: CASLTGVGETQYF.

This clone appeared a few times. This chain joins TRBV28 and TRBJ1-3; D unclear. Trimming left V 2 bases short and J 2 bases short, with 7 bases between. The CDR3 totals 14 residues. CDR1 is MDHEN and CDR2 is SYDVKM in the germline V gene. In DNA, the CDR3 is TGTGCCAGCAGTTTAAGAGGAACTGGAAACACCATATATTTT. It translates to CASSLRGTGNTIYF.

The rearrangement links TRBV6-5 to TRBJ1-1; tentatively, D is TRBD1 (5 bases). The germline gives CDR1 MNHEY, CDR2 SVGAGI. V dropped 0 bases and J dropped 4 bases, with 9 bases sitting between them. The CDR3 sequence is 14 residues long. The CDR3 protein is CASSYSGGGTEAFF. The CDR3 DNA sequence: TGTGCCAGCAGTTACTCTGGGGGAGGCACTGAAGCTTTCTTT.

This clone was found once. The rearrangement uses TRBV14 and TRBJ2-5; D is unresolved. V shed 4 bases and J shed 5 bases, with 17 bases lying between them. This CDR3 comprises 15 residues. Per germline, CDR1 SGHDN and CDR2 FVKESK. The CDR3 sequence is CASSPRSRQMETQYF. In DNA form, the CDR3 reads TGTGCCAGCAGCCCAAGGTCTAGGCAGATGGAGACCCAGTACTTC.

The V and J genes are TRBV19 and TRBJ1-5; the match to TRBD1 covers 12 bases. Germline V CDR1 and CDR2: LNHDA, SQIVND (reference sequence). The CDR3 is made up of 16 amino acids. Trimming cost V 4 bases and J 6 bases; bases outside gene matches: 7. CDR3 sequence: CASSTRDRGLGQPQHF. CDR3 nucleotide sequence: TGTGCCAGTAGTACCCGGGACAGGGGGCTGGGTCAGCCCCAGCATTTT. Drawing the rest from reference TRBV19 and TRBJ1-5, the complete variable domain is DGGITQSPKYLFRKEGQNVTLSCEQNLNHDAMYWYRQDPGQGLRLIYYSQIVNDFQKGDIAEGYSVSREKKESFPLTVTSAQKNPTAFYLCASSTRDRGLGQPQHFGDGTRLSIL.

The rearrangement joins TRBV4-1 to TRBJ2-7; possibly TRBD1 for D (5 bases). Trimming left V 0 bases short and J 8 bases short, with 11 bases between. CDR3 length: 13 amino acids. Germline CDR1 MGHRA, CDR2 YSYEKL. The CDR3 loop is CASSQDRGLKQYF. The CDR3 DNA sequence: TGCGCCAGCAGCCAAGATAGGGGTTTAAAGCAGTACTTC.

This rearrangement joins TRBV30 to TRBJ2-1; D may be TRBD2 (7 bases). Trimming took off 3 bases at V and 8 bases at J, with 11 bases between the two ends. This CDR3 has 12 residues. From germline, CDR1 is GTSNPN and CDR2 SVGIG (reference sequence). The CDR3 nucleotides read TGTGCCTGGAGCCTGGGGGGGCATGAGCAGTTCTTC. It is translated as CAWSLGGHEQFF.

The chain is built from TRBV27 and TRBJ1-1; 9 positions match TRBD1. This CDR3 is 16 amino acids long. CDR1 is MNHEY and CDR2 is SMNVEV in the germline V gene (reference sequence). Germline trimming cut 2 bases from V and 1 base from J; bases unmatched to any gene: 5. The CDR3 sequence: CASSLIQGAPNTEAFF. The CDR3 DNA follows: TGTGCCAGCAGTTTAATACAGGGGGCGCCGAACACTGAAGCTTTCTTT.

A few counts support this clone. DNA of the CDR3: TGTGCCAGCAGCCCCGGGTCAACTACCGGGGAGCTGTTTTTT. It specifies CASSPGSTTGELFF. The chain links TRBV7-3 to TRBJ2-2; D is unclear. V shed 5 bases and J shed 5 bases, with 12 bases lying between them. Germline CDR1 reads SGHTA; CDR2 reads FQGTGA. CDR3 size: 14 residues. The whole variable domain, remainder taken from reference TRBV7-3 and TRBJ2-2, is GAGVSQTPSNKVTEKGKYVELRCDPISGHTALYWYRQSLGQGPEFLIYFQGTGAADDSGLPNDRFFAVRPEGSVSTLKIQRTERGDSAVYLCASSPGSTTGELFFGEGSRLTVL.

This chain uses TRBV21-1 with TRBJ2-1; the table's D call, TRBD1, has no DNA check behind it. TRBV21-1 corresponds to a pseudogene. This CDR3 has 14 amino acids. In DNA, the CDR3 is TGTGCCAGCTCGACCCGACAGGGTGTGAATGAGCAGTTCTTC. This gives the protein CASSTRQGVNEQFF.

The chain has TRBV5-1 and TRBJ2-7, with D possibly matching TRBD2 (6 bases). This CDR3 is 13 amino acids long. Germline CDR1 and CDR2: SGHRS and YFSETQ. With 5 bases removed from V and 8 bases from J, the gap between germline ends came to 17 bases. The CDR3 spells CASSPGDPTKQYF. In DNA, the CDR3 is TGCGCCAGCAGTCCGGGGGACCCTACGAAGCAGTACTTC.

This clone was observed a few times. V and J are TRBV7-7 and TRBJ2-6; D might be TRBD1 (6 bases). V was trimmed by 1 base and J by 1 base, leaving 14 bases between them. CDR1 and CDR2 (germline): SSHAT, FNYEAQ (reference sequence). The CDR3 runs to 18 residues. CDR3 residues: CASSLGVGGQSGANVLTF. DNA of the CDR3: TGTGCCAGCAGCTTAGGCGTTGGTGGACAGTCTGGGGCCAACGTCCTGACTTTC.

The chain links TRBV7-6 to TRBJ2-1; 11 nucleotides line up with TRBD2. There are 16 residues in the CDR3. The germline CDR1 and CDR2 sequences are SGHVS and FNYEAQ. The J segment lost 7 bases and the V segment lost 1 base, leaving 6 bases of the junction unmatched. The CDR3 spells CASSLELAGAWNEQFF. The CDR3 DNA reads TGTGCCAGCAGCTTAGAACTAGCGGGAGCGTGGAATGAGCAGTTCTTC. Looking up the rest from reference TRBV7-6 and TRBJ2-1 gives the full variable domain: GAGVSQSPRYKVTKRGQDVALRCDPISGHVSLYWYRQALGQGPEFLTYFNYEAQQDKSGLPNDRFSAERPEGSISTLTIQRTEQRDSAMYRCASSLELAGAWNEQFFGPGTRLTVL.

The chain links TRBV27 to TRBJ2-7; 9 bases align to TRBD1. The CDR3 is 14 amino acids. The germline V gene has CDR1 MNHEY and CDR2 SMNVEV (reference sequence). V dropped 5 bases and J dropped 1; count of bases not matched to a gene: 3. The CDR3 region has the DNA TGTGCCAGCAGTACAGGACAGGGGTCCTACGAGCAGTACTTC. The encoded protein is CASSTGQGSYEQYF.

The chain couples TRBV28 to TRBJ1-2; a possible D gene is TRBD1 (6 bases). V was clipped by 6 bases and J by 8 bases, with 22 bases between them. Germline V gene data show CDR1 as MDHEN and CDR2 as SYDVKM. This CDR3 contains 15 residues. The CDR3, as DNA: TGTGCCAGCAGCCTAACAGGGATTGGGGAGGGGGGCTACACCTTC. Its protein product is CASSLTGIGEGGYTF.

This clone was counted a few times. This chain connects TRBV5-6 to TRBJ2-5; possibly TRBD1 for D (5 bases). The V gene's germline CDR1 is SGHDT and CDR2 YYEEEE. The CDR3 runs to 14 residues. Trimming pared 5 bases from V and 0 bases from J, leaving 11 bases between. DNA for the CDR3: TGTGCCAGCAGTCGACAGTCCAACCAAGAGACCCAGTACTTC. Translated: CASSRQSNQETQYF.

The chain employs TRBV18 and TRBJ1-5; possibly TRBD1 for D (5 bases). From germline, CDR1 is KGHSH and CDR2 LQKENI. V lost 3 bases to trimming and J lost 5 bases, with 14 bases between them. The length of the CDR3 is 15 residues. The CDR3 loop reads CASSPSTDSDQPQHF. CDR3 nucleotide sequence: TGTGCCAGCTCACCCTCTACAGACAGTGATCAGCCCCAGCATTTT.

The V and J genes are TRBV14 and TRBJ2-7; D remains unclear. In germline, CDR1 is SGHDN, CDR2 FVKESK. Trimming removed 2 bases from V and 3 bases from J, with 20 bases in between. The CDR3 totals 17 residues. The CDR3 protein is CASSQNPYGWPGYEQYF. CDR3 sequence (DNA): TGTGCCAGCAGCCAAAATCCTTACGGTTGGCCAGGCTACGAGCAGTACTTC.

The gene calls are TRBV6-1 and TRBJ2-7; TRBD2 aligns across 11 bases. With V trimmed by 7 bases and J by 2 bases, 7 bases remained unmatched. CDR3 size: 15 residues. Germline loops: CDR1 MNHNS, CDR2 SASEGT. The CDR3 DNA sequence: TGTGCCAGCATACAGACTAGCGGGGCGACCTACGAGCAGTACTTC. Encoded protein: CASIQTSGATYEQYF.

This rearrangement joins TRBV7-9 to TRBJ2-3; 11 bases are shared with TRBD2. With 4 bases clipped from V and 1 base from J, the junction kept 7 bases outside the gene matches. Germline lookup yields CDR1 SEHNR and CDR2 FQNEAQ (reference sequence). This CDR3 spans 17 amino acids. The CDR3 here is CASSSGLAGQRTDTQYF. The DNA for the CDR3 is TGTGCCAGCAGCTCCGGACTAGCGGGCCAACGCACAGATACGCAGTATTTT. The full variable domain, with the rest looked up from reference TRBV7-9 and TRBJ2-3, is DTGVSQNPRHKITKRGQNVTFRCDPISEHNRLYWYRQTLGQGPEFLTYFQNEAQLEKSRLLSDRFSAERPKGSFSTLEIQRTEQGDSAMYLCASSSGLAGQRTDTQYFGPGTRLTVL.

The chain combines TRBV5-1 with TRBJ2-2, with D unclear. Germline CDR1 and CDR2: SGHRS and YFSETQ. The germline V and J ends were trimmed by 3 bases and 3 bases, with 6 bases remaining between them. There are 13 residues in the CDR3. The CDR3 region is CASSYHYTGELFF. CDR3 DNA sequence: TGCGCCAGCAGCTACCACTACACCGGGGAGCTGTTTTTT.

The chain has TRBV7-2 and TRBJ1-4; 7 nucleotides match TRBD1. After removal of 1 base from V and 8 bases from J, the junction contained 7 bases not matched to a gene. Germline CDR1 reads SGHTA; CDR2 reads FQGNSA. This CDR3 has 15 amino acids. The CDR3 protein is CASSLVAGGQEKLFF. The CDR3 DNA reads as TGTGCCAGCAGCTTAGTAGCAGGGGGGCAGGAAAAACTGTTTTTT.

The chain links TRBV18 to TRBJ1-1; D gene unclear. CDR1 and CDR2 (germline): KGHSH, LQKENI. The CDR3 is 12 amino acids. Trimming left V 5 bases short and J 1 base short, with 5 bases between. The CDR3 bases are TGTGCCAGCTCAAACAGGAACACTGAAGCTTTCTTT. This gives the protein CASSNRNTEAFF.

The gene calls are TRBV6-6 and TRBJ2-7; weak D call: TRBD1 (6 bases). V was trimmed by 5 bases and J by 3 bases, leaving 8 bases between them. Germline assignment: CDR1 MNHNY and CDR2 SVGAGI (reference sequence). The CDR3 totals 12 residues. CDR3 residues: CASSQQGYEQYF. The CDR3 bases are TGTGCCAGCAGTCAACAGGGCTACGAGCAGTACTTC.

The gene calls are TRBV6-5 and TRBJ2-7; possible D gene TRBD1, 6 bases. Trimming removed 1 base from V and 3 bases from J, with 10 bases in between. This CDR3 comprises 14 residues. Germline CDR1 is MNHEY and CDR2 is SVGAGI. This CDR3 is CASSYYGTSYEQYF. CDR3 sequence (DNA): TGTGCCAGCAGTTACTACGGGACAAGCTACGAGCAGTACTTC.

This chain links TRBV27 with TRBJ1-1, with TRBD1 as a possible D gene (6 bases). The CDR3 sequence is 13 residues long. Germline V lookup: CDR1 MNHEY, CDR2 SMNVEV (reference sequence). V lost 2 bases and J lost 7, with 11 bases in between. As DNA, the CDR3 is TGTGCCAGCAGTTTAAATGCGGACAGTGAAGCTTTCTTT. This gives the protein CASSLNADSEAFF.

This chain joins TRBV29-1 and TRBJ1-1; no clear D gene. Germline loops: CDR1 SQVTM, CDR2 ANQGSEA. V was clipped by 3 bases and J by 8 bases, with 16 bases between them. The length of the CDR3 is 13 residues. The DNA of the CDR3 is TGCAGCGTTGAGTCGCCTGACATCCCCGAAGCTTTCTTT. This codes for CSVESPDIPEAFF. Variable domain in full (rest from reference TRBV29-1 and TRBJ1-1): SAVISQKPSRDICQRGTSLTIQCQVDSQVTMMFWYRQQPGQSLTLIATANQGSEATYESGFVIDKFPISRPNLTFSTLTVSNMSPEDSSIYLCSVESPDIPEAFFGQGTRLTVV.